The T cell receptor beta chain described here comes from a study of cytotoxic CD8 clonotypes in ibrutinib-treated CLL. CDR3 length: 15 amino acids. With 2 bases clipped from V and 2 bases from J, the junction kept 6 bases outside the gene matches. The germline CDR1 and CDR2 sequences are SGHRS and YFSETQ. Study-wide results and caveats: Timing of sampling differed between sustained-remission and progressing patients. Contraction or stability on treatment was seen for public clonotypes, which were uncommon.

On this clone itself: Antigen unknown.

Target depth was 1 in 200,000 to 1 in 1 million T cells, about 10x per clonotype. The method was immunoSEQ multiplex PCR; TCRdb's version includes in-frame clones alone and lacks a portion of them. The repertoire includes hundreds of thousands of clones, 67% of them detected once, and roughly 6.7% sits in the top ten. This receptor was obtained from a human donor with chronic lymphocytic leukemia. The chain uses TRBV5-1 and TRBJ2-7; TRBD1 matches at 8 bases. Sequences were derived from PBMCs, sampled after 36 months of ibrutinib treatment. This chain's CDR3 is CASSFSGQETYEQYF. The CDR3 bases are TGCGCCAGCAGCTTCTCGGGACAGGAGACCTACGAGCAGTACTTC.